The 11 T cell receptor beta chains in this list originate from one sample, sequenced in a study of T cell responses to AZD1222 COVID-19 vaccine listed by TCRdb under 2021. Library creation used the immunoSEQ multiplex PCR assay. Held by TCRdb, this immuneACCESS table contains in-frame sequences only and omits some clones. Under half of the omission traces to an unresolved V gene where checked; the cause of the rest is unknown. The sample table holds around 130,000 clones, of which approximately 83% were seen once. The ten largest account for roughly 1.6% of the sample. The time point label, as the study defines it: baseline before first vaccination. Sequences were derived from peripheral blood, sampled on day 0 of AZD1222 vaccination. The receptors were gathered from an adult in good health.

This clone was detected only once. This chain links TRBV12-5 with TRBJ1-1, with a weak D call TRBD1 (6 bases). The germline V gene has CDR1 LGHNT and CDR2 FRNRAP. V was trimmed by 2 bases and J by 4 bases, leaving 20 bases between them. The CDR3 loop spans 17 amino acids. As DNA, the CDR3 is TGTGCTAGTGGTTTGTCCGTATACAGGGATTCTATCACTGAAGCTTTCTTT. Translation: CASGLSVYRDSITEAFF.

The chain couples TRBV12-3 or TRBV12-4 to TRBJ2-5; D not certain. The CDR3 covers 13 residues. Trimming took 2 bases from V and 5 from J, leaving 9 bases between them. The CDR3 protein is CASSLHGWETQYF. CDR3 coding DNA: TGTGCCAGCAGTTTACACGGGTGGGAGACCCAGTACTTC.

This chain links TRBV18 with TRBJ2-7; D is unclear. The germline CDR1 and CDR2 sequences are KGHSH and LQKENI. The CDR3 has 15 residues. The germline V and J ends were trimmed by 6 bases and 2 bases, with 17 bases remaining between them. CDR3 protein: CASSSLRYTTYEQYF. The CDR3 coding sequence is TGTGCCAGCTCGTCCCTTCGTTACACAACCTACGAGCAGTACTTC. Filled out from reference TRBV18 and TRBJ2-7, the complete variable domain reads NAGVMQNPRHLVRRRGQEARLRCSPMKGHSHVYWYRQLPEEGLKFMVYLQKENIIDESGMPKERFSAEFPKEGPSILRIQQVVRGDSAAYFCASSSLRYTTYEQYFGPGTRLTVT.

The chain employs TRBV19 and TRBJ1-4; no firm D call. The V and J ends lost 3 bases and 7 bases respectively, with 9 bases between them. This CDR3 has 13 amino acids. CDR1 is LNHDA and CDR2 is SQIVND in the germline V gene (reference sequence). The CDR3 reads CASSMPTVEKLFF. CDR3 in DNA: TGTGCCAGTAGTATGCCGACGGTTGAAAAACTGTTTTTT.

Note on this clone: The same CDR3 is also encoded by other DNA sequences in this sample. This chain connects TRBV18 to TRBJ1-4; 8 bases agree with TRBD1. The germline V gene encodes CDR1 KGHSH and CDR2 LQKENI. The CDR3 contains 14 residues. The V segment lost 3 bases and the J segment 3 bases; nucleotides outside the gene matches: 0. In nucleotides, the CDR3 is TGTGCCAGCTCACCGGACAGGGCTAATGAAAAACTGTTTTTT. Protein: CASSPDRANEKLFF.

In DNA, the CDR3 is TGCGCCAGCCGAAACCAAACGCAGGGGCTTAACTATGGCTACACCTTC. It specifies CASRNQTQGLNYGYTF. This chain connects TRBV5-1 to TRBJ1-2, with TRBD1 as a possible D gene (6 bases). Per the germline V gene, CDR1 is SGHRS and CDR2 is YFSETQ. The CDR3 is 16 residues long. Trimming took 7 bases from V and 1 from J, leaving 20 bases between them.

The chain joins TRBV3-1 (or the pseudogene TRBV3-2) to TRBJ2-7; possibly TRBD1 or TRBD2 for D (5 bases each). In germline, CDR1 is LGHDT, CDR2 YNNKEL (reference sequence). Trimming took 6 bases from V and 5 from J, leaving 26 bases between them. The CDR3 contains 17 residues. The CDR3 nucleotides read TGTGCCAGCAGTTACAAGGGACGGACTCTCCGGCTCGACGAGCAGTACTTC. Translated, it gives CASSYKGRTLRLDEQYF.

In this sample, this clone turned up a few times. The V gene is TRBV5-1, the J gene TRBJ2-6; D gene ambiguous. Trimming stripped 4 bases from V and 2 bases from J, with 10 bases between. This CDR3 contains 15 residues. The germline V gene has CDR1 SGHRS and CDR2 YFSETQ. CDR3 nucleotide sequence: TGCGCCAGCAGCACGACGGGTACTGGGGCCAACGTCCTGACTTTC. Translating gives CASSTTGTGANVLTF.

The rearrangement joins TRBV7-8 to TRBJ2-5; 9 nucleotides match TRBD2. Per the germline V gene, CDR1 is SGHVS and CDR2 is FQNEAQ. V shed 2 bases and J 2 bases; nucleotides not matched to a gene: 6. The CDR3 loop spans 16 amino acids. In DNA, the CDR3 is TGTGCCAGCAGCTTAAAGCAGCGGGGGGTTCAAGAGACCCAGTACTTC. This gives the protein CASSLKQRGVQETQYF.

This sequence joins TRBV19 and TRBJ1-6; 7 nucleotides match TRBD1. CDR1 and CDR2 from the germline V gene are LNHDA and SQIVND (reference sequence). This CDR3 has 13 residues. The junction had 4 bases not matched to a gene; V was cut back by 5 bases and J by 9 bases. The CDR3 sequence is CASSVQGGSPLHF. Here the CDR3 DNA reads TGTGCCAGTAGTGTCCAGGGGGGTTCACCCCTCCACTTT.

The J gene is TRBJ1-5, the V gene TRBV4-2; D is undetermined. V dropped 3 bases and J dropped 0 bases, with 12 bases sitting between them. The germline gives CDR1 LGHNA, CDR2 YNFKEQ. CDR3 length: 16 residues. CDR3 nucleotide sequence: TGTGCCAGCAGCCACGTAGGATCCTCTAGCAATCAGCCCCAGCATTTT. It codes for CASSHVGSSSNQPQHF.